These T cell receptor beta chains were read from a single sample in a study of Graves' ophthalmopathy and Graves' hyperthyroidism. TCRdb used MiXCR to reprocess the multiplex PCR reads, holding one entry per CDR3 protein. Of roughly 500,000 distinct CDR3 sequences in the sample, 14% were seen once. Sample: blood. These receptors were taken from a woman aged 30 to 39 with Graves' ophthalmopathy. The CDR3 runs from the conserved cysteine through the conserved F or W. A D gene is named only where the DNA matches it firmly. Clone size is not always given. Where it is, it says once, few, many or a class for expanded clones.

few	TRBV20-1	NA	TRBJ1-5	TGCAGTGCTAGTCATAAGAGTAGCAATCAGCCCCAGCATTTT	CSASHKSSNQPQHF
NA	TRBV2	TRBD2	TRBJ2-7	TGTGCCAGCAGTCTATCCACCGTAGCGGGGTTTTCCTACGAGCAGTACTTC	CASSLSTVAGFSYEQYF
many	TRBV20-1	NA	TRBJ1-1	TGCAGTGCTAGGGCACGGGAAACTGAAGCTTTCTTT	CSARARETEAFF
many	TRBV6-5	NA	TRBJ2-7	TGTGCCAGCAGTTACGCCCCCGGTAGCTCCTACGAGCAGTACTTC	CASSYAPGSSYEQYF
many	TRBV5-5	NA	TRBJ1-5	TGTGCCAGCAGACCCGGAGTTGGTAGTGGTCAGCCCCAGCATTTT	CASRPGVGSGQPQHF
NA	TRBV29-1	TRBD2	TRBJ2-5	TGCAGCGTGACCACTAGCGGCCGGGAGACCCAGTACTTC	CSVTTSGRETQYF
NA	TRBV7-2	NA	TRBJ1-2	TGTGCCAGCAGAAAACAGGGTACCGATGGCTACACCTTC	CASRKQGTDGYTF
NA	TRBV2	NA	TRBJ2-7	TGTGCCAGCGACTTCAATACCGGGACAACCTCCTACGAGCAGTACTTC	CASDFNTGTTSYEQYF
many	TRBV27	TRBD1	TRBJ2-5	TGTGCCAGCAGCAATCTCCGGGACAGGGGGCCTGAGACCCAGTACTTC	CASSNLRDRGPETQYF
many	TRBV6-1	NA	TRBJ1-1	TGTGCCAGCAGTGAAACGGCACCTTTTCTCGTTTTCTTT	CASSETAPFLVFF
many	TRBV28	TRBD1	TRBJ1-2	TGTGCCAGCACCGAGACAGGGTGGGGCTATGGCTACACCTTC	CASTETGWGYGYTF
many	TRBV6-2/TRBV6-3	NA	TRBJ2-2	TGTGCCAGCAGTTACGTTCAGGGAATCGGGGAGCTGTTTTTT	CASSYVQGIGELFF
NA	TRBV6-5	NA	TRBJ2-5	TGTGCCAGCGTTTACCCGGGACTCCAAGAGACCCAGTACTTC	CASVYPGLQETQYF
many	TRBV30	TRBD1	TRBJ1-1	TGTGCCTGGAGCCACTCCTTCAGGGACAGGGGAACTGAAGCTTTCTTT	CAWSHSFRDRGTEAFF
few	TRBV5-1	TRBD2	TRBJ2-5	TGCGCCAGCAGCTTGGAAGCGGGGGAAGGGACCCAGTACTTC	CASSLEAGEGTQYF
many	TRBV3-1	NA	TRBJ1-6	TGTGCCAGCAGCCAAGGCTCAGTGGAAGCACCCCTCCACTTT	CASSQGSVEAPLHF
many	TRBV12-3/TRBV12-4	TRBD1	TRBJ1-1	TGTGCCAGCACCACCGGACAGGGGTGGGCTGAAGCTTTCTTT	CASTTGQGWAEAFF
few	TRBV3-1	NA	TRBJ1-6	TGTGCCAGCAGCCAACGGGGGGCTGATTCACCCCTCCACTTT	CASSQRGADSPLHF
NA	TRBV3-1	NA	TRBJ1-5	TGTGCCAGCAGCCAAGCTAGTCAGCCCCAGCATTTT	CASSQASQPQHF
few	TRBV2	NA	TRBJ2-4	TGTGCCAGCAGTTCGGGGGACATTAAGTACTTC	CASSSGDIKYF
NA	TRBV5-1	TRBD2	TRBJ2-7	TGCGCCAGCAGCGTGGTGTCTAGCGGATTTTACGAGCAGTACTTC	CASSVVSSGFYEQYF
many	TRBV24-1	NA	TRBJ2-2	TGTGCCACCGGTGGAAAGGGGAGTTTCACCGGGGAGCTGTTTTTT	CATGGKGSFTGELFF